This T cell receptor beta chain was identified in a study of OX40 agonist ivuxolimab in advanced cancers. Sequencing was performed with immunoSEQ multiplex PCR; in TCRdb, only in-frame clones are kept and a portion is missing. In the table there are 25,000 to 35,000 clones, 75% to 90% of which are singletons. This clone was seen more than once but under ten times. There are 15 residues in the CDR3. Trimming shortened V by 5 bases and J by 8 bases, and 19 bases separated the two germline ends. Per germline, CDR1 SGHVS and CDR2 FNYEAQ. The sequencing used CD4+ or CD8+ T cells sorted from blood, collected in a trial of the OX40 agonist ivuxolimab. The receptor was isolated from an adult with an advanced solid tumor such as melanoma, head and neck, liver or kidney cancer. The gene calls are TRBV7-6 and TRBJ2-1; no reliable D call. CDR3 sequence (DNA): TGTGCCAGCAGCCAAGGCCTTGTCCTCGGCGATGAGCAGTTCTTC. Amino acids: CASSQGLVLGDEQFF.